The rows below give T cell receptor beta chains drawn from one sample of a study of cytotoxic CD8 clonotypes in ibrutinib-treated CLL. The repertoire was sequenced with immunoSEQ multiplex PCR; TCRdb's copy has only in-frame clones and lacks some. The profile shows a few hundred thousand clones, just under 80% of them singletons. The sample consisted of PBMCs, taken before ibrutinib treatment. These receptors originate from a human donor with chronic lymphocytic leukemia. CDR3s include the opening cysteine and the closing phenylalanine or tryptophan. D genes are given only for firm matches. Clone size is given for some rows only: seen once, a few or many times, or a class if the clone is expanded.

DNA: TGTGCCAGCAGGGACTTAGCGGGTCTACTTTACAATGAGCAGTTCTTC
CDR3: CASRDLAGLLYNEQFF
J: TRBJ2-1
V: TRBV28
size: .
D: TRBD2

DNA: TGTGCCAGCAGTGCGCCGGGAGTGGAAAGTACTGAAGCTTTCTTT
CDR3: CASSAPGVESTEAFF
J: TRBJ1-1
V: TRBV25-1
size: .
D: .

DNA: TGTGCCAGCAGTTATATAGCGGGACCCCCTCTACGGCAGTTCTTC
CDR3: CASSYIAGPPLRQFF
J: TRBJ2-1
V: TRBV6-5
size: .
D: TRBD2

DNA: TGCGCCAGCAGCCTTGACACAGGGACCTACGAGCAGTACTTC
CDR3: CASSLDTGTYEQYF
J: TRBJ2-7
V: TRBV4-3
size: .
D: .

DNA: TGTGCCTGGGGTGGAAACACCATATATTTT
CDR3: CAWGGNTIYF
J: TRBJ1-3
V: TRBV30
size: .
D: .

DNA: TGTGCCTGGAGTGTCGTGGCTAGAGGAACCGGGGAGCTGTTTTTT
CDR3: CAWSVVARGTGELFF
J: TRBJ2-2
V: TRBV30
size: once
D: .

DNA: TGCGCCAGCAGCTTGGGGGGACAGACCCGCACAGATACGCAGTATTTT
CDR3: CASSLGGQTRTDTQYF
J: TRBJ2-3
V: TRBV5-1
size: .
D: TRBD1

DNA: TGTGCCAGCAGTCCGCCGGGACTAGCGGGAGAGAATGAGCAGTTCTTC
CDR3: CASSPPGLAGENEQFF
J: TRBJ2-1
V: TRBV28
size: .
D: TRBD2

DNA: TGTGCCAGCAGCTTACCAGGGTCAGGAGCCCAGCATTTT
CDR3: CASSLPGSGAQHF
J: TRBJ1-5
V: TRBV5-5
size: few
D: .

DNA: TGTGCCAGCAGCGTGGACTACTCCCGCTACAATGAGCAGTTCTTC
CDR3: CASSVDYSRYNEQFF
J: TRBJ2-1
V: TRBV5-4
size: .
D: .

DNA: TGTGCCAGCAGCGTCACAATGAGTTCCGGGGAGCTGTTTTTT
CDR3: CASSVTMSSGELFF
J: TRBJ2-2
V: TRBV9
size: .
D: .

DNA: TGTGCCAGCAGCTTGGATAGGGGGAACAATCAGCCCCAGCATTTT
CDR3: CASSLDRGNNQPQHF
J: TRBJ1-5
V: TRBV5-5
size: .
D: .

DNA: TGCGCCAGCAGTGATAGGGCGACTAGCTACGAGCAGTACTTC
CDR3: CASSDRATSYEQYF
J: TRBJ2-7
V: TRBV10-2
size: few
D: .

DNA: TGTGCCAGCAGCCAAGCGGGAGGTTCCTACAATGAGCAGTTCTTC
CDR3: CASSQAGGSYNEQFF
J: TRBJ2-1
V: TRBV4-2
size: .
D: TRBD2